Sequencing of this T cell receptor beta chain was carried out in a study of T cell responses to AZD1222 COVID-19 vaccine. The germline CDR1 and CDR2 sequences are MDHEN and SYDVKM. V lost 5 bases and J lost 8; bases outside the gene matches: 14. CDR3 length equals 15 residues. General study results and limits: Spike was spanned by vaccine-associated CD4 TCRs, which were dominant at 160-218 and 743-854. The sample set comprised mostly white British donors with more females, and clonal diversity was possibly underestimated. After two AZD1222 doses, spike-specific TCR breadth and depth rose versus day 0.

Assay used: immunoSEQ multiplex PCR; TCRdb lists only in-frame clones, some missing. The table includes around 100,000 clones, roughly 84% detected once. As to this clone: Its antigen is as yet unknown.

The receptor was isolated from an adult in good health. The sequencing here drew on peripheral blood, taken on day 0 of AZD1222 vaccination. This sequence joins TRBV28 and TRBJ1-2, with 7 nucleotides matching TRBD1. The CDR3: CASSARWTGLLGYTF. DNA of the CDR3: TGTGCCAGCAGTGCCCGGTGGACAGGTCTTCTGGGCTACACCTTC.